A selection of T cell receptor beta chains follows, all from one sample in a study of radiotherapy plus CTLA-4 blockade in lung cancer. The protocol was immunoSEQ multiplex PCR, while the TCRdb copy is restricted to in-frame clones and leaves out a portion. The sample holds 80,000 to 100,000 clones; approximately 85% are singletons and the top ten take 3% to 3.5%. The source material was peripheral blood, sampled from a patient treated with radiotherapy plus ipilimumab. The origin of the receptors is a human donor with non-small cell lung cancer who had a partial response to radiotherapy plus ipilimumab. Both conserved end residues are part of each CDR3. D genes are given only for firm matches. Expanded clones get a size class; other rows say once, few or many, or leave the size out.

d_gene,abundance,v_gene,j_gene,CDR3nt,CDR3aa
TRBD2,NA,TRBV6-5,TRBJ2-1,TGTGCCAGCAGTTCAGTGGGGCGGGAGATTCGGGAGCAGTTCTTC,CASSSVGREIREQFF
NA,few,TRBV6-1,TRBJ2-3,TGTGCCATCAGTGACACCTATAGCACAGATACGCAGTATTTT,CAISDTYSTDTQYF
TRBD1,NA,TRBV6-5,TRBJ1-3,TGTGCCAGCAGTTATCGGGACAGCCAAAACACCATATATTTT,CASSYRDSQNTIYF
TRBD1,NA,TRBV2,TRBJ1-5,TGTGCCGGCCGGAGACAGGGCGGCAATCAGCCCCAGCATTTT,CAGRRQGGNQPQHF
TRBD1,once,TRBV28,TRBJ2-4,TGTGCCAGCAGTCCCGCAGGGGGAGCCAAAAACATTCAGTACTTC,CASSPAGGAKNIQYF
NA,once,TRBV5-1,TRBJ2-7,TGCGCCAGCAGGGACACGGGCTACGAGCAGTACTTC,CASRDTGYEQYF
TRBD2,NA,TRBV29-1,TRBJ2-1,TGCAGCGTCCCAGGGGGGGCGGGAGGGCGCAATGAGCAGTTCTTC,CSVPGGAGGRNEQFF
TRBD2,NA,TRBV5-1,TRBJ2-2,TGCGCCAGCAGCGCTAATTCCGGGACTAGCGCCGGGGAGCTGTTTTTT,CASSANSGTSAGELFF
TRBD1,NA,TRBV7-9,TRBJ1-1,TGTGCCAGCAGGCCGGGACAGGCGAACACTGAAGCTTTCTTT,CASRPGQANTEAFF
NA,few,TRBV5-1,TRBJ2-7,TGCGCCAGCAGCTTGTTTCAGGGGTCCTCCTACGAGCAGTACTTC,CASSLFQGSSYEQYF
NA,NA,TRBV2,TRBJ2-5,TGTGCCAGCAGCCTGAGGACACCCCAAGAGACCCAGTACTTC,CASSLRTPQETQYF
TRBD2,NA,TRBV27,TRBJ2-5,TGTGCCAGCAGTTTGACTAGCGCTTACCAAGAGACCCAGTACTTC,CASSLTSAYQETQYF
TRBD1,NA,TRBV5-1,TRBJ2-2,TGCGCCAGCCGAACAGGGGCCGGTGGCGGGGAGCTGTTTTTT,CASRTGAGGGELFF
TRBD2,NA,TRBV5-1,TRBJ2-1,TGCGCCAGCAGACCACTAGCGGGAGGTGATGAGCAGTTCTTC,CASRPLAGGDEQFF
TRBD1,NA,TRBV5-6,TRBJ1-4,TGTGCCAGCAGCTACGGACAGGATGAAAAACTGTTTTTT,CASSYGQDEKLFF
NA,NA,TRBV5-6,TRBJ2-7,TGTGCCAGCAGCTCCGGACAGAGAAAGGGCTCCTACGAGCAGTACTTC,CASSSGQRKGSYEQYF
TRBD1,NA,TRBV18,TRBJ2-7,TGTGCCAGCTCATCTACAGGGGGCGGGTACGAGCAGTACTTC,CASSSTGGGYEQYF
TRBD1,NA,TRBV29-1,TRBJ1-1,TGCAGCGTTGGCGAGGGGGCGGGCACTGAAGCTTTCTTT,CSVGEGAGTEAFF
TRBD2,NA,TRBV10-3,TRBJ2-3,TGTGCCATCAGTAACCCGGGACTAGCGTTGGCAGATACGCAGTATTTT,CAISNPGLALADTQYF
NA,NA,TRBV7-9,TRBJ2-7,TGTGCCAGCAGCCGAGCCGGGAACTCCTACGAGCAGTACTTC,CASSRAGNSYEQYF
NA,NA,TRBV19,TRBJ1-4,TGTGCCAGTAAGCGGGCCCACCCGACTAATGAAAAACTGTTTTTT,CASKRAHPTNEKLFF
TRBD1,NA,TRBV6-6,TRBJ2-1,TGTGCCAGCAGTCAAGCAGGGGGCTCCTACAATGAGCAGTTCTTC,CASSQAGGSYNEQFF
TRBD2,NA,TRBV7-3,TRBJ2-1,TGTGCCAGCAGCCCGAGCGGGAGAGGTGGTGAGCAGTTCTTC,CASSPSGRGGEQFF
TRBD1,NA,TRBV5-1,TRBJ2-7,TGCGCCAGCAGCTCCCTACAGGGGGCGAGCGCCTACGAGCAGTACTTC,CASSSLQGASAYEQYF
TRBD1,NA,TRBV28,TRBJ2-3,TGTGCCAGCAGTCCTCGACAGGGCCCAAGCACAGATACGCAGTATTTT,CASSPRQGPSTDTQYF
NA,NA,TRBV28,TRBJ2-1,TGTGCCAGCCCTAGTGACAATGAGCAGTTCTTC,CASPSDNEQFF
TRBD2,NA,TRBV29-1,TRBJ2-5,TGCAGCGTTGCGGCTAGCGGACGCCAAGAGACCCAGTACTTC,CSVAASGRQETQYF
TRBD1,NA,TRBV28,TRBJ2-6,TGTGCCAGCAGCTCGACAGGGGGCGCCTATGGGGCCAACGTCCTGACTTTC,CASSSTGGAYGANVLTF
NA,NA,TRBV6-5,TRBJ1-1,TGTGCCAGCAGTTACGGGCCCATGAACACTGAAGCTTTCTTT,CASSYGPMNTEAFF
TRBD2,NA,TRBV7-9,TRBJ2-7,TGTGCCAGCAGCTTAGGGGTGGGACTAGCGGGAGTGGGCGAGCAGTACTTC,CASSLGVGLAGVGEQYF
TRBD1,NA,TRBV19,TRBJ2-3,TGTGCCAGTAGTACACCGGGACAGAGACTCACAGATACGCAGTATTTT,CASSTPGQRLTDTQYF
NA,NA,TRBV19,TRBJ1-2,TGTGCCAGTAGTACGACGCCGGGACTCCCTCTCAATGGCTACACCTTC,CASSTTPGLPLNGYTF
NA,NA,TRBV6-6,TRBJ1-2,TGTGCCAGCAGTTACAAAGACAGAAATGGCTACACCTTC,CASSYKDRNGYTF
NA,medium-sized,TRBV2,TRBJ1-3,TGTGCCAGCAGTGTGGAGGGGTTTCTCTCTGGAAACACCATATATTTT,CASSVEGFLSGNTIYF
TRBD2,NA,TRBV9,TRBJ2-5,TGTGCCAGCAGCGTCGCCCTACTAGCGGGAGGCCAAGAGACCCAGTACTTC,CASSVALLAGGQETQYF
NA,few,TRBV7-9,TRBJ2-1,TGTGCCAGCAGCTTAGGGGGGCGCGGGTACAATGAGCAGTTCTTC,CASSLGGRGYNEQFF
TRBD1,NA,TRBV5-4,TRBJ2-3,TGTGCCAGCAGCGAGAGACAGGGGAGGACAGATACGCAGTATTTT,CASSERQGRTDTQYF
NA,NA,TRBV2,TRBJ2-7,TGTGCCAGCAGTGATCAGTGGGGGCCCCGCTTC,CASSDQWGPRF
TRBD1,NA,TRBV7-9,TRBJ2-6,TGTGCCAGCAGCTCTCTGACAGGGTATGGGGCCAACGTCCTGACTTTC,CASSSLTGYGANVLTF
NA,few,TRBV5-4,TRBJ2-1,TGTGCCAGCAGCTTTGGGGGGGGGCTAACCCTCCTGGGGAATGAGCAGTTCTTC,CASSFGGGLTLLGNEQFF
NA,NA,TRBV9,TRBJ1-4,TGTGCCAGCAGCCTAAGGGACAATTCCAATGAAAAACTGTTTTTT,CASSLRDNSNEKLFF